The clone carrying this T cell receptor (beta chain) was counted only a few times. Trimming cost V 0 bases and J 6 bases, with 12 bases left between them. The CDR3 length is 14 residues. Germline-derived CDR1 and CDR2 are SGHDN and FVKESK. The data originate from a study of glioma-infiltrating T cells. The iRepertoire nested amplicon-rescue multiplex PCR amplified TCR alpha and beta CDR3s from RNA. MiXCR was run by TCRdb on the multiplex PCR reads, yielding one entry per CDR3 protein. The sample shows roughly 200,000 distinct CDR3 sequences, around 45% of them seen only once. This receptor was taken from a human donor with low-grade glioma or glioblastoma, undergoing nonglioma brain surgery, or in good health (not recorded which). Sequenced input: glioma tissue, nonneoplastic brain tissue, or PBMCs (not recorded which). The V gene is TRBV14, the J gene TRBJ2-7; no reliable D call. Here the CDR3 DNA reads TGTGCCAGCAGCCAAGATCTTCGAACTTCCGAGCAGTACTTC. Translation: CASSQDLRTSEQYF.